The next 4 T cell receptor beta chains were all read from a single sample in a study of human T cells and chemical hapten exposure. Time point denoted: pre-sensitization, week 0. Noted treatment: therapeutic diphenylcyclopropenone sensitization with weekly scalp DPC. TCRdb called the RACE reads again in MiXCR, with one record for every CDR3 protein. The sample has 85,000 to 130,000 distinct CDR3 sequences, less than 15% seen once. The sequenced sample was whole blood, obtained in connection with sensitization to the hapten diphenylcyclopropenone (DPC). Receptors originate from a woman in her fifties or sixties with alopecia areata. Some clones in this sample may be carry-over from other donors' samples.

Only a few counts were recorded for this clonotype. This rearrangement joins TRBV5-1 to TRBJ2-6, with TRBD2 matching 14 bases. The junction had 6 bases not matched to a gene; V was cut back by 3 bases and J by 1 base. The CDR3 extends over 19 amino acids. CDR1 SGHRS and CDR2 YFSETQ come from the germline V gene. The CDR3 bases are TGCGCCAGCAGCTCAAGACTAGCGGGAGGGCCATCTGGGGCCAACGTCCTGACTTTC. Its protein product is CASSSRLAGGPSGANVLTF.

The gene calls are TRBV11-2 and TRBJ2-3; maybe TRBD2 (6 bases). V was cut by 4 bases and J by 2 bases, with 13 bases left in between. Germline assignment: CDR1 SGHAT and CDR2 FQNNGV. CDR3 length: 15 amino acids. CDR3 nucleotide sequence: TGTGCCAGCAGCTCAGACGGGAGAGTCACAGATACGCAGTATTTT. Amino acids: CASSSDGRVTDTQYF.

This clonotype appeared a few times. The rearrangement joins TRBV6-5 to TRBJ2-1; a weak D match, TRBD1 (6 bases). Germline loops: CDR1 MNHEY, CDR2 SVGAGI. Trimming shortened V by 0 bases and J by 1 base, and 7 bases separated the two germline ends. The CDR3 is 15 amino acids. CDR3 in DNA: TGTGCCAGCAGTTACTCTCAGGGGTCCTACAATGAGCAGTTCTTC. Residues: CASSYSQGSYNEQFF.

This clonotype was counted ten times or more. The rearrangement links TRBV29-1 to TRBJ2-7; 7 nucleotides match TRBD1. V was pared by 7 bases and J by 3 bases, with 6 bases of the junction left unmatched. From germline, CDR1 is SQVTM and CDR2 ANQGSEA. This CDR3 spans 12 amino acids. This CDR3 reads CSARDSYYEQYF. In DNA, the CDR3 is TGCAGCGCCCGGGACAGTTACTACGAGCAGTACTTC.